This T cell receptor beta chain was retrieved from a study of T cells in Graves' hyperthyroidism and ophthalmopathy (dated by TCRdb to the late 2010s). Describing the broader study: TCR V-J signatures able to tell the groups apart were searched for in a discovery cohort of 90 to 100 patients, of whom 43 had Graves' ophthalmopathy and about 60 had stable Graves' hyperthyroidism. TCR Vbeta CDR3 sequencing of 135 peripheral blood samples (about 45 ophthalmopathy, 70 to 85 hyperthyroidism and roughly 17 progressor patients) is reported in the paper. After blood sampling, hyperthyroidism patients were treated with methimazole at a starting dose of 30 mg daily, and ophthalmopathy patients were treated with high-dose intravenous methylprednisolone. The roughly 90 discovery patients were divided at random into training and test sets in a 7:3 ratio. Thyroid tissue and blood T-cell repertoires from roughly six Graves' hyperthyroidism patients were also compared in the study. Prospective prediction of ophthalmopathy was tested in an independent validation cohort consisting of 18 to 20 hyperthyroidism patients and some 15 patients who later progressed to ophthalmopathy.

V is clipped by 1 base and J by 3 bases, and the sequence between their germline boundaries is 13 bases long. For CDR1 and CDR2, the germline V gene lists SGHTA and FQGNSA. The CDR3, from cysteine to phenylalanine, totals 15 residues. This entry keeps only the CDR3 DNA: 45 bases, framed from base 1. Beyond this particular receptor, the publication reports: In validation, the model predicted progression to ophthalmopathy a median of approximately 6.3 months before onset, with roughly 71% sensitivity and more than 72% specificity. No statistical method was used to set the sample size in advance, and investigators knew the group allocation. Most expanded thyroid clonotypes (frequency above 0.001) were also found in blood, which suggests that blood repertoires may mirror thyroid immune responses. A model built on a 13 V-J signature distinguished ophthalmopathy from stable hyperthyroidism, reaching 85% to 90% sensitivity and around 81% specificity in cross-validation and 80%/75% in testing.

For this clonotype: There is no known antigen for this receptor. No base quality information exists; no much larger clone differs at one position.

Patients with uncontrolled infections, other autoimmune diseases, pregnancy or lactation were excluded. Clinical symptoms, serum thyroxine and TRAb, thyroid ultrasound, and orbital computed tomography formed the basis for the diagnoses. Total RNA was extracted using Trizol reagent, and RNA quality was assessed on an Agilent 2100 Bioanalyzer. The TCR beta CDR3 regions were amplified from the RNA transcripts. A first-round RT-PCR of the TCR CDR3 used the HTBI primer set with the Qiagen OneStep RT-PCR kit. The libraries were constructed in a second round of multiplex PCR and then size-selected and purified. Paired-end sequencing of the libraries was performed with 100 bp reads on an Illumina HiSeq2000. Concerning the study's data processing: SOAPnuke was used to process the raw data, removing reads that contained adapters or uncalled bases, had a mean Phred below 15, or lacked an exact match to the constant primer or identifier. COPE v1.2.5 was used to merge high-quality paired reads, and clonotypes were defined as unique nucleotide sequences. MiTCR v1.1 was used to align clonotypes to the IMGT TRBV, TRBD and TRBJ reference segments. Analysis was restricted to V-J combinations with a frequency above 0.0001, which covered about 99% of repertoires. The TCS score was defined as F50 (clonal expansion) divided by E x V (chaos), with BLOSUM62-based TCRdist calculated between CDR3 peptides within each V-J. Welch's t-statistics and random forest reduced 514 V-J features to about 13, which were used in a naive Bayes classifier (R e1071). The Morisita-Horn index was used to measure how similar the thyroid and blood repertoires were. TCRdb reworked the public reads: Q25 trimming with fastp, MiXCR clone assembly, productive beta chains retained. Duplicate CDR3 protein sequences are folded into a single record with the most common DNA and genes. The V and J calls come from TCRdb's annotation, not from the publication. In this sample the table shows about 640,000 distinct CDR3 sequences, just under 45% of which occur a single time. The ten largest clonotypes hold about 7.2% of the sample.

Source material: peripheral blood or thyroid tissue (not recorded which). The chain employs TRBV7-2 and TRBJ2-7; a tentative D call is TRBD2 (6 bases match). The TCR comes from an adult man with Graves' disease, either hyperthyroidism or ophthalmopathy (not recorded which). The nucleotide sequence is TGTGCCAGCAGCTTAGAGCGGGCGCCCGACTACGAGCAGTACTTC. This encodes CASSLERAPDYEQYF.